This passage covers 10 T cell receptor beta chains from one sample sequenced in a study of vaccination effects on CD4 cells after COVID-19. Sequencing in the ViraFEST assay came after antigen-specific CD4+ T cells had been expanded with viral peptide pools, which were used to stimulate PBMC. Once cultured for approximately 10 days, the cells underwent separation to obtain CD4+ T cells. It was two doses of either the BNT162b2 or mRNA-1273 vaccine that participants received. Their target antigens are unknown. Libraries were prepared by immunoSEQ multiplex PCR; TCRdb keeps only in-frame clonotypes and omits some of them. This sample has about 32,000 clones, with 72% found just once. This sample comprised CD4+ T cells from PBMCs cultured with HCoV-229E spike peptides, obtained after COVID-19 vaccination. All receptors come from a human donor who received a COVID-19 vaccine.

The chain recombines TRBV7-9 with TRBJ1-6; the match to TRBD1 covers 8 bases. CDR1 and CDR2 (germline): SEHNR, FQNEAQ (reference sequence). CDR3 length: 14 residues. Trimming took 3 bases from V and 8 from J; bases not matched to a gene: 3. The CDR3 here is CASSFGQGDSPLHF. The CDR3 DNA sequence: TGTGCCAGCAGCTTCGGACAGGGTGATTCACCCCTCCACTTT.

V gene TRBV6-4 combines with J gene TRBJ2-3; 9 bases agree with TRBD2. The V gene's germline CDR1 is MRHNA and CDR2 SNTAGT. This CDR3 is built from 17 residues. J gave up 1 base and V 0 bases, and 5 bases lay outside the gene matches. The CDR3 coding sequence is TGTGCCAGCAGTGACTCGACGAAGCGGGAGGGCACAGATACGCAGTATTTT. Translation gives CASSDSTKREGTDTQYF.

This clone was recorded only once. The chain combines TRBV12-3 or TRBV12-4 with TRBJ1-3; no firm D call. Trimming stripped 6 bases from V and 4 bases from J, with 10 bases between. The CDR3 is made up of 13 amino acids. CDR3 nucleotides: TGTGCCAGCAGCCTGACCGACGGAAACACCATATATTTT. It codes for CASSLTDGNTIYF.

The V gene is TRBV6-1, the J gene TRBJ2-7, with D perhaps TRBD1 (5 bases). V lost 3 bases, J lost 7 bases, and 13 bases lay in between. Per the germline V gene, CDR1 is MNHNS and CDR2 is SASEGT. This CDR3 is 13 amino acids long. The CDR3 region is CASSDSDIGEQYF. DNA of the CDR3: TGTGCCAGCAGTGATTCGGACATTGGGGAGCAGTACTTC.

This chain links TRBV7-6 with TRBJ2-1, with TRBD2 identical over 13 bases. V gave up 1 base and J gave up 2 bases; unmatched junction bases: 8. The CDR3 is made up of 19 amino acids. CDR1 SGHVS and CDR2 FNYEAQ come from the germline V gene. CDR3 amino acids: CASSLGLPGLAGPYNEQFF. DNA for the CDR3: TGTGCCAGCAGCTTAGGACTGCCGGGACTAGCGGGGCCCTACAATGAGCAGTTCTTC.

V gene TRBV6-5 combines with J gene TRBJ1-4; 9 nucleotides align to TRBD1. The trim removed 5 bases at V and 0 bases at J, leaving 1 base unmatched. Per germline, CDR1 MNHEY and CDR2 SVGAGI. This CDR3 has 15 amino acids. The chain's CDR3 is CASSRTGATNEKLFF. The CDR3 region has the DNA TGTGCCAGCAGTCGGACAGGGGCAACTAATGAAAAACTGTTTTTT.

The DNA for the CDR3 is TGTGCCAGCAGCTTAGCTAGGGCAGGGCATAGCAATCAGCCCCAGCATTTT. This sequence encodes CASSLARAGHSNQPQHF. The chain is built from TRBV7-8 and TRBJ1-5, with D perhaps matching TRBD1 (5 bases). CDR3 length equals 17 residues. Germline CDR1 SGHVS, CDR2 FQNEAQ. V lost 0 bases to trimming and J lost 0 bases, with 12 bases between them.

The chain links TRBV29-1 to TRBJ1-4; 7 bases map to TRBD1. Germline V gene lookup returns CDR1 SQVTM and CDR2 ANQGSEA. This CDR3 has 13 amino acids. CDR3 residues: CRPLDRAGEKLFF. Here the CDR3 DNA reads TGCAGACCCTTAGACAGGGCGGGCGAAAAACTGTTTTTT.

The rearrangement links TRBV24-1 to TRBJ2-2; no clear D gene. Trimming shortened V by 6 bases and J by 7 bases, and 14 bases separated the two germline ends. This CDR3 contains 14 residues. Germline values: CDR1 KGHDR, CDR2 SFDVKD. CDR3 loop: CATSSGRQIGELFF. In DNA form, the CDR3 reads TGTGCCACCAGTTCTGGACGCCAGATCGGGGAGCTGTTTTTT.

The CDR3 sequence: CAWNGGPRAHTGPNEKLFF. CDR3 bases: TGTGCCTGGAACGGGGGCCCTCGGGCCCATACAGGCCCCAATGAAAAACTGTTTTTT. This chain connects TRBV30 to TRBJ1-4, with D maybe TRBD1 (6 bases). V lost 4 bases and J 5 bases, leaving 29 bases between the germline ends. The germline gives CDR1 GTSNPN, CDR2 SVGIG (reference sequence). This CDR3 is built from 19 residues.